These 26 T cell receptor beta chains were all obtained from the same sample, sequenced in a study of a mutant IDH1 vaccine in newly diagnosed glioma. Their specific antigens are unknown. Libraries were prepared by immunoSEQ multiplex PCR; TCRdb keeps only in-frame clonotypes and omits some of them. The sample carries approximately 80,000 clones, over 75% recorded once. Time point indicated: week 5, during vaccination. Vaccination comprised doses that each held 300 ug of mutant IDH1 20-mer peptide, plus topical imiquimod. Sequenced material: PBMCs, taken from a glioma patient whose treatment included an IDH1 peptide vaccine. The receptors here all came from a woman aged 45 to 65 with glioma.

The rearrangement joins TRBV5-1 to TRBJ1-3, with D possibly TRBD1 on 6 matching bases. CDR1 and CDR2 (germline): SGHRS, YFSETQ. The CDR3 spans 14 residues. V was cut by 4 bases and J by 3 bases, with 11 bases left in between. Written as DNA, the CDR3 is TGCGCCAGCAGCGTGGCAGGGGTTGGAAACACCATATATTTT. It specifies CASSVAGVGNTIYF.

The rearrangement joins TRBV28 to TRBJ2-7, with 7 bases lining up with TRBD1. The CDR3 is 17 amino acids. V lost 2 bases and J lost 1; bases outside the gene matches: 11. Germline lookup yields CDR1 MDHEN and CDR2 SYDVKM. DNA of the CDR3: TGTGCCAGCAGTTTAAACTATAACAGGGGAGCATCCTACGAGCAGTACTTC. This translates into CASSLNYNRGASYEQYF.

The chain is built from TRBV28 and TRBJ2-7, with TRBD2 matching over 9 bases. Germline CDR1 is MDHEN and CDR2 is SYDVKM. V lost 2 bases to trimming and J lost 0 bases; unmatched junction nucleotides: 8. The CDR3 is 17 residues long. The CDR3 reads CASSLGLGGRGSYEQYF. The CDR3, as DNA: TGTGCCAGCAGTTTAGGTCTCGGCGGGAGGGGCTCCTACGAGCAGTACTTC.

The rearrangement uses TRBV9 and TRBJ1-2; 7 nucleotides match TRBD1. The CDR3 runs to 15 residues. Looked up from germline, CDR1 is SGDLS and CDR2 is YYNGEE. With V trimmed by 0 bases and J by 4 bases, 6 bases remained unmatched. The CDR3 nucleotides are TGTGCCAGCAGCGTAGGGGACAGCTCCCTCTATGGCTACACCTTC. This translates into CASSVGDSSLYGYTF.

V and J are TRBV13 and TRBJ2-3; 9 bases are a match to TRBD1. V lost 5 bases, J lost 6 bases, and 9 bases stayed unmatched. This CDR3 is built from 15 residues. Germline CDR1 is PRHDT and CDR2 is FYEKMQ (reference sequence). CDR3 region: CASSTGTGLRDTQYF. The CDR3 DNA sequence: TGTGCCAGCAGCACAGGGACAGGGTTAAGGGATACGCAGTATTTT.

J is TRBJ2-2 and V is TRBV7-3, with 9 bases lining up with TRBD1. Germline V gene sequence: CDR1 SGHTA, CDR2 FQGTGA. J gave up 6 bases and V 0 bases, and 5 bases lay outside the gene matches. The CDR3 is made up of 16 amino acids. This chain's CDR3 is CASSLTGTGLSGELFF. CDR3 DNA sequence: TGTGCCAGCAGCTTAACCGGGACAGGGTTGTCCGGGGAGCTGTTTTTT.

The V gene is TRBV5-1, the J gene TRBJ2-5, with D perhaps assigned TRBD1 or TRBD2 (5 bases each). The CDR3 covers 13 residues. The V gene lost 1 base and the J gene lost 3 bases, with 7 bases spanning the gap. Per the germline V gene, CDR1 is SGHRS and CDR2 is YFSETQ. The CDR3 DNA sequence: TGCGCCAGCAGCTTGCAGGGAGAAGAGACCCAGTACTTC. Protein sequence: CASSLQGEETQYF.

This chain connects TRBV5-6 to TRBJ2-7, with D perhaps matching TRBD2 (6 bases). Trimming took 0 bases from V and 1 from J, leaving 11 bases between them. Germline-derived CDR1 and CDR2 are SGHDT and YYEEEE. This CDR3 contains 15 residues. Written as DNA, the CDR3 is TGTGCCAGCAGCTTGGGGGGACGGGAGTCCTACGAGCAGTACTTC. Its translation is CASSLGGRESYEQYF.

This clone was seen only once. The V gene is TRBV9, the J gene TRBJ1-2; a possible D gene is TRBD1 (5 bases). This CDR3 comprises 14 residues. The germline gives CDR1 SGDLS, CDR2 YYNGEE. V lost 0 bases and J 6 bases, leaving 12 bases between the germline ends. The CDR3 nucleotides are TGTGCCAGCAGCGTAGTCGGACATTTAAATGGCTACACCTTC. Translating gives CASSVVGHLNGYTF. Using reference TRBV9 and TRBJ1-2 for the parts outside the CDR3, the full variable domain is DSGVTQTPKHLITATGQRVTLRCSPRSGDLSVYWYQQSLDQGLQFLIQYYNGEERAKGNILERFSAQQFPDLHSELNLSSLELGDSALYFCASSVVGHLNGYTFGSGTRLTVV.

The chain has TRBV6-1 and TRBJ2-1, with 10 bases that match TRBD1. This CDR3 is built from 13 residues. Germline CDR1 and CDR2: MNHNS and SASEGT. V shed 4 bases, J shed 9 bases, and the junction held 3 bases outside the gene matches. In DNA form, the CDR3 reads TGTGCCAGCAGTGGACAGGGGGCAGGTGAGCAGTTCTTC. Residues: CASSGQGAGEQFF.

The chain recombines TRBV6-6 with TRBJ1-4, with 10 bases that match TRBD1. The CDR3 extends over 14 amino acids. Losses at the gene ends were 5 bases for V and 7 bases for J; bases not matched to a gene: 4. Germline V gene data show CDR1 as MNHNY and CDR2 as SVGAGI (reference sequence). Written as DNA, the CDR3 is TGTGCCAGCAGTAACGACAGGGGGCCTGAAAAACTGTTTTTT. Translation: CASSNDRGPEKLFF.

This clone is a singleton in its sample. This chain joins TRBV30 and TRBJ2-2; D gene uncertain. The germline CDR1 and CDR2 sequences are GTSNPN and SVGIG (reference sequence). The CDR3 has 14 amino acids. The V and J ends lost 3 bases and 2 bases respectively, with 10 bases between them. The CDR3 nucleotides read TGTGCCTGGAGGAAGGTGGAAAACACCGGGGAGCTGTTTTTT. It codes for CAWRKVENTGELFF.

This clone was counted only a few times. At the DNA level, this CDR3 is encoded by other sequences in the same sample as well. This chain uses TRBV6-6 with TRBJ2-1; TRBD1 matches at 7 bases. The CDR3 length is 12 residues. CDR1 and CDR2 (germline): MNHNY, SVGAGI (reference sequence). J gave up 7 bases and V 4 bases, and 1 base lay outside the gene matches. The CDR3 DNA is TGTGCCAGCAGTTCACAGGGGAATGAGCAGTTCTTC. As protein: CASSSQGNEQFF.

The chain joins TRBV14 to TRBJ2-5; 9 bases line up with TRBD2. Germline V lookup: CDR1 SGHDN, CDR2 FVKESK. CDR3 length: 18 amino acids. With 2 bases clipped from V and 5 bases from J, the junction kept 15 bases outside the gene matches. CDR3 sequence reads: CASSQRRAGGRGVETQYF. The CDR3 nucleotides are TGTGCCAGCAGCCAACGCCGGGCTGGCGGGAGGGGTGTGGAGACCCAGTACTTC.

The chain combines TRBV5-5 with TRBJ1-3; D is ambiguous. The CDR3 contains 14 residues. CDR1 and CDR2 from the germline V gene are SGHKS and YYEKEE (reference sequence). V dropped 3 bases and J dropped 1 base, with 8 bases sitting between them. The CDR3 here is CASSSPGSGNTIYF. The CDR3 DNA reads as TGTGCCAGCAGCTCCCCTGGGTCTGGAAACACCATATATTTT.

This rearrangement joins TRBV29-1 to TRBJ2-5, with 10 bases that match TRBD2. Trimming took 7 bases from V and 5 from J; bases not matched to a gene: 10. The CDR3 covers 14 residues. CDR1 is SQVTM, CDR2 ANQGSEA, per germline. The CDR3: CSASAGGPGETQYF. As DNA, the CDR3 is TGCAGCGCTTCAGCGGGAGGGCCGGGGGAGACCCAGTACTTC.

The CDR3, as DNA: TGTGCCAGCAGTCTAGGTGGGTCCTACAATGAGCAGTTCTTC. Translating gives CASSLGGSYNEQFF. The chain recombines TRBV27 with TRBJ2-1, with D unclear. V was clipped by 5 bases and J by 1 base, with 9 bases between them. This CDR3 has 14 residues. Looked up from germline, CDR1 is MNHEY and CDR2 is SMNVEV (reference sequence).

This clone was recorded only once. V gene TRBV11-2 combines with J gene TRBJ2-7, with D possibly TRBD1 on 6 matching bases. Germline assignment: CDR1 SGHAT and CDR2 FQNNGV. V lost 1 base to trimming and J lost 5 bases, with 12 bases between them. CDR3 size: 14 residues. The CDR3 reads CASSLGYRAHEQYF. CDR3 bases: TGTGCCAGCAGCTTAGGATACAGGGCCCACGAGCAGTACTTC.

The chain has TRBV10-2 and TRBJ2-7; either TRBD1 or TRBD2 may fit D (5 bases each). With 6 bases removed from V and 1 base from J, the gap between germline ends came to 13 bases. CDR3 length equals 14 residues. Per the germline V gene, CDR1 is WSHSY and CDR2 is SAAADI. The CDR3 DNA sequence: TGCGCCAGCAGATCCGGGACGGATTCCTACGAGCAGTACTTC. Its protein product is CASRSGTDSYEQYF.

This clone was observed a single time. A read error may account for a junction end that differs from germline. The J gene is TRBJ2-2, the V gene TRBV9, with D uncertain. Germline CDR1 SGDLS, CDR2 YYNGEE. The CDR3 consists of 14 residues. This chain's CDR3 is CASSVATKTGELFF. The CDR3 bases are TGTGCCAGCAGCGTAGCTACGAAGACCGGGGAGCTGTTTTTT.

The J gene is TRBJ2-1, the V gene TRBV6-1, with D perhaps matching TRBD2 (6 bases). Trimming pared 2 bases from V and 3 bases from J, leaving 11 bases between. Germline V gives CDR1 MNHNS, CDR2 SASEGT. This CDR3 has 15 amino acids. Here the CDR3 reads CASSESRGGYNEQFF. CDR3 bases: TGTGCCAGCAGTGAATCCCGGGGAGGCTACAATGAGCAGTTCTTC.

V usage is TRBV5-4 and J usage is TRBJ2-5; a weak D match, TRBD2 (6 bases). This CDR3 has 13 amino acids. V was shortened by 4 bases and J by 5 bases, with 12 bases between the two germline ends. Germline V lookup: CDR1 SGHNT, CDR2 YYREEE (reference sequence). The CDR3: CASSPTSPETQYF. For the CDR3, the DNA is TGTGCCAGCAGCCCGACTAGTCCTGAGACCCAGTACTTC.

V is TRBV10-3 and J is TRBJ1-1; the match to TRBD1 covers 7 bases. The CDR3 length is 13 residues. From germline, CDR1 is ENHRY and CDR2 SYGVKD. Trimming removed 10 bases from V and 1 base from J; junction bases left unmatched: 6. DNA of the CDR3: TGTGCCACCAGACAGGGTCAGAACACTGAAGCTTTCTTT. Protein sequence: CATRQGQNTEAFF.

The chain carries TRBV5-1 and TRBJ2-7; no reliable D call. The CDR3 has 14 amino acids. Germline loops: CDR1 SGHRS, CDR2 YFSETQ. The germline V and J ends were trimmed by 5 bases and 5 bases, with 17 bases remaining between them. The CDR3 is CASSYDIGWDEQYF. The CDR3 region has the DNA TGCGCCAGCAGTTACGACATAGGCTGGGACGAGCAGTACTTC. Filled out from reference TRBV5-1 and TRBJ2-7, the complete variable domain reads KAGVTQTPRYLIKTRGQQVTLSCSPISGHRSVSWYQQTPGQGLQFLFEYFSETQRNKGNFPGRFSGRQFSNSRSEMNVSTLELGDSALYLCASSYDIGWDEQYFGPGTRLTVT.

V usage is TRBV6-5 and J usage is TRBJ1-2; D is ambiguous. This CDR3 comprises 14 residues. V shed 0 bases and J shed 8 bases, with 13 bases lying between them. Germline CDR1 is MNHEY and CDR2 is SVGAGI. The CDR3 DNA reads TGTGCCAGCAGTTACTCTTTTCTGGCGCGAGGCTACACCTTC. Translating gives CASSYSFLARGYTF.

This clone came up once. The genes are TRBV7-9 and TRBJ2-7; 8 bases agree with TRBD1. The length of the CDR3 is 16 residues. Germline trimming cut 2 bases from V and 0 bases from J; bases unmatched to any gene: 6. In germline, CDR1 is SEHNR, CDR2 FQNEAQ (reference sequence). CDR3 nucleotide sequence: TGTGCCAGCAGCTTACCACCGACAGGGGCCTCCTACGAGCAGTACTTC. Its protein product is CASSLPPTGASYEQYF. Full variable domain (outside the CDR3, taken from reference TRBV7-9 and TRBJ2-7): DTGVSQNPRHKITKRGQNVTFRCDPISEHNRLYWYRQTLGQGPEFLTYFQNEAQLEKSRLLSDRFSAERPKGSFSTLEIQRTEQGDSAMYLCASSLPPTGASYEQYFGPGTRLTVT.